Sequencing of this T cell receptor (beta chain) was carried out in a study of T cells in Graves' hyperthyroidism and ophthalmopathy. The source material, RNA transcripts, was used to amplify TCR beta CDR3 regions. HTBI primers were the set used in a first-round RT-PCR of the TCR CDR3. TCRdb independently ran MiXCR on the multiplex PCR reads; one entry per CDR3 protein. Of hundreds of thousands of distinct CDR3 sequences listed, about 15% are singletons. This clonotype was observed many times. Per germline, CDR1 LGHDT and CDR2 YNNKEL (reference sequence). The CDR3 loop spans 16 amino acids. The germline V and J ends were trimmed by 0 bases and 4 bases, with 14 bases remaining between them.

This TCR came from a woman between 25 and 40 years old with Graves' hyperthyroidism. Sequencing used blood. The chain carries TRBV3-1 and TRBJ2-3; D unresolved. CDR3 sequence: CASSQDRNSWPDTQYF. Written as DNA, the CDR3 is TGTGCCAGCAGCCAAGATCGTAACAGTTGGCCAGATACGCAGTATTTT.